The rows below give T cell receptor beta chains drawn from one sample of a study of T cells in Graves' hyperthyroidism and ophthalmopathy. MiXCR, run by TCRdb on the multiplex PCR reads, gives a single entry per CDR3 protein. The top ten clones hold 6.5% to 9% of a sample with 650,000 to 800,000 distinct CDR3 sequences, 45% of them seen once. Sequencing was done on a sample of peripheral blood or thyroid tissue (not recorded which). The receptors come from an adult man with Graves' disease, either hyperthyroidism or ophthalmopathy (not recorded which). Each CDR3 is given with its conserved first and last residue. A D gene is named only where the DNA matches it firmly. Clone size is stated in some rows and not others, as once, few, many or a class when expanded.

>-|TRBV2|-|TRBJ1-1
CASSEAAPPSTEAFF
TGTGCCAGCAGTGAAGCAGCACCCCCAAGCACTGAAGCTTTCTTT
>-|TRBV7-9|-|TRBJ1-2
CASSLGEAQGPPYGYTF
TGTGCCAGCAGCTTAGGGGAGGCACAGGGACCTCCCTATGGCTACACCTTC
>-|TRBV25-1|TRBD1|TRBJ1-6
CASSLTGTVFSPLHF
TGTGCCAGCAGCTTAACCGGGACAGTGTTCTCACCCCTCCACTTT
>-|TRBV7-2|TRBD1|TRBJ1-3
CASSQQGQGNSGNTIYF
TGTGCCAGCAGCCAGCAAGGACAGGGGAACTCTGGAAACACCATATATTTT
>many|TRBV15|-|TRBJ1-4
CATSRTGRGNEKLFF
TGTGCCACCAGCAGGACGGGACGGGGGAATGAAAAACTGTTTTTT
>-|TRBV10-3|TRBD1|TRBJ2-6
CAISEDRAPGANVLTF
TGTGCCATCAGTGAGGACAGGGCGCCTGGGGCCAACGTCCTGACTTTC
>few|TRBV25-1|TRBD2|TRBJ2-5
CASGVIETQYF
TGTGCTAGCGGGGTGATCGAGACCCAGTACTTC
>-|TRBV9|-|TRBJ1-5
CASSVGTREDQPQHF
TGTGCCAGCAGCGTAGGGACCCGGGAGGATCAGCCCCAGCATTTT
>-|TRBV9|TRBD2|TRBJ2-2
CASSGSGGAYTGELFF
TGTGCCAGCAGCGGGAGCGGGGGGGCGTACACCGGGGAGCTGTTTTTT
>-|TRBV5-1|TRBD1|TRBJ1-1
CASSSETGYTEALF
TGCGCCAGCAGCTCGGAGACAGGGTACACTGAAGCTCTCTTT
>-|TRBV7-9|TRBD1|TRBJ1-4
CASSFPPGQGDEKLFF
TGTGCCAGCAGCTTTCCCCCGGGACAGGGCGATGAAAAACTGTTTTTT
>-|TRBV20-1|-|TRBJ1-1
CSAREWGRENTEAFF
TGCAGTGCTAGAGAGTGGGGGAGGGAGAACACTGAAGCTTTCTTT
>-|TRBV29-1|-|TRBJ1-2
CSSTRTVAYGYTF
TGCAGCAGTACACGGACAGTAGCCTATGGCTACACCTTC
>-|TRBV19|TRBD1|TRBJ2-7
CASSHGMGQGAQDF
TGTGCCAGTAGTCACGGCATGGGACAGGGGGCGCAGGACTTC
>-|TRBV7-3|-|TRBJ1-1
CASSLRPISEAFF
TGTGCCAGCAGCTTACGCCCTATCTCTGAAGCTTTCTTT
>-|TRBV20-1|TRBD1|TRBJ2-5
CSASFRTGGQETQYF
TGCAGTGCTAGCTTCCGGACAGGTGGACAAGAGACCCAGTACTTC
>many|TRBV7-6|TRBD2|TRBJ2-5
CASSTNAGTSGKETQYF
TGTGCCAGCAGCACCAACGCCGGGACTAGCGGGAAAGAGACCCAGTACTTC
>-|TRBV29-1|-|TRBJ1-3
CSGKDSRIGNTIYF
TGCAGCGGAAAGGACAGCCGAATTGGAAACACCATATATTTT
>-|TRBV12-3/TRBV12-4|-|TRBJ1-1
CASRSRGNTEAFF
TGTGCCAGCAGATCAAGGGGAAACACTGAAGCTTTCTTT
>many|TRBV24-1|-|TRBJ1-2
CATSDGGAYGYTF
TGTGCCACCAGTGACGGAGGGGCATATGGCTACACCTTC
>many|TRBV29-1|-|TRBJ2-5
CSVDGGGQTQYF
TGCAGCGTTGACGGCGGAGGGCAGACCCAGTACTTC
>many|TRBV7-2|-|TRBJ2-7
CASSFGTDYEQYF
TGTGCCAGCAGCTTCGGTACAGACTACGAGCAGTACTTC
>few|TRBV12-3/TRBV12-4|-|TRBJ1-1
CASSPSTRLEAFF
TGTGCCAGCAGTCCATCCACACGTCTTGAAGCTTTCTTT
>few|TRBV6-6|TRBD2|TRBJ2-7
CASSTSGGWYEQYF
TGTGCCAGCAGTACTAGCGGGGGGTGGTACGAGCAGTACTTC
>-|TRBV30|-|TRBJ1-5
CASSVDFARTLHNQPQHF
TGTGCCAGCAGTGTAGACTTCGCACGGACACTGCACAATCAGCCCCAGCATTTT
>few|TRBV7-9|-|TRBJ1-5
CASSLRPGLSNQPQHF
TGTGCCAGCAGCCTAAGACCGGGACTCAGCAATCAGCCCCAGCATTTT
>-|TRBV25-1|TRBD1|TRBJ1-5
CASSANTGVHQPQHF
TGTGCCAGCAGTGCAAACACAGGGGTTCATCAGCCCCAGCATTTT
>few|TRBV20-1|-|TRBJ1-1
CSARAQQGEAEAFF
TGCAGTGCTAGAGCGCAACAGGGAGAGGCTGAAGCTTTCTTT
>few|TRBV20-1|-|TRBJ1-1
CSARDTGSNTEAFF
TGCAGTGCTAGAGATACAGGATCGAACACTGAAGCTTTCTTT
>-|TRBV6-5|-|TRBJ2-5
CASTGTTHQETRYF
TGTGCCAGCACGGGAACGACACACCAAGAGACCCGGTACTTC
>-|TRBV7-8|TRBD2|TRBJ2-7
CASSPGTSGPTSYEQYF
TGTGCCAGCAGCCCCGGGACTAGCGGACCAACTTCCTACGAGCAGTACTTC
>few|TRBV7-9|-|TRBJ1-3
CASSSKDQGNTIYF
TGTGCCAGCAGCTCAAAAGATCAGGGAAACACCATATATTTT
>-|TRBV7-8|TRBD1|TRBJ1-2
CASSLGTGTDDGYTF
TGTGCCAGCAGCTTAGGGACAGGGACGGACGATGGCTACACCTTC
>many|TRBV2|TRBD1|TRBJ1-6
CASSEGTGWNSPLHF
TGTGCCAGCAGTGAAGGGACAGGGTGGAATTCACCCCTCCACTTT
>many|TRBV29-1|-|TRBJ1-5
CSVEDGGYNQPQHF
TGCAGCGTTGAAGATGGAGGGTATAATCAGCCCCAGCATTTT
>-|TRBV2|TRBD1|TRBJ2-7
CASRGTGWYEQNF
TGTGCAAGCAGGGGGACAGGGTGGTACGAGCAGAACTTC
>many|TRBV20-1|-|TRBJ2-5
CSAGVGETQYF
TGCAGTGCGGGGGTAGGGGAGACCCAGTACTTC
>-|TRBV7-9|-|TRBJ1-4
CASSRSTNEKLFF
TGTGCCAGCAGCCGAAGTACCAATGAAAAACTGTTTTTT
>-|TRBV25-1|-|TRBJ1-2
CASSEYSTGIGYTF
TGTGCCAGCAGTGAATATAGCACAGGGATCGGCTACACCTTC
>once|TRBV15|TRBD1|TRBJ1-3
CATSIGQGAGNTIYF
TGTGCCACCAGCATCGGACAGGGAGCTGGAAACACCATATATTTT